The T cell receptor beta chain under discussion was sequenced for a study of CD8 T cells in ankylosing spondylitis. Study-wide findings and caveats: Clones linked to disease, bearing a CD8+ phenotype, were relatively rare in peripheral blood.

This clonotype was seen repeatedly, ten times or more. Its antigen is as yet unknown. Germline trimming cut 3 bases from V and 3 bases from J; bases unmatched to any gene: 5. Per the germline V gene, CDR1 is SGHRS and CDR2 is YFSETQ. CDR3 size: 14 residues. TCRdb processed the 5' RACE reads anew with MiXCR; each CDR3 protein has one entry. The sample shows about 320,000 distinct CDR3 sequences, 11% of them seen only once. The rearrangement uses TRBV5-1 and TRBJ2-7; TRBD1 aligns across 8 bases. This receptor was taken from a female donor with ankylosing spondylitis or in good health (not recorded which). Sample: blood, either unsorted or a sorted T cell fraction (not recorded which). The CDR3 DNA reads as TGCGCCAGCAGCTACGGACAGGGAATCTACGAGCAGTACTTC. Translated, it gives CASSYGQGIYEQYF.